This T cell receptor beta chain appears in the sequencing data of a study of blood T cell repertoires in COVID-19. Whole-study context: The United States, Italy and Spain supplied acute and convalescent COVID-19 samples.

Only in-frame clones appear in the TCRdb table, and some are missing; sequencing was by immunoSEQ multiplex PCR. In the table there are tens of thousands of clones, 70% to 90% of which are singletons. V dropped 4 bases and J dropped 6; count of bases not matched to a gene: 9. The germline gives CDR1 KGHSH, CDR2 LQKENI. The CDR3 is 15 residues long. The clonotype comes from a man in his fifties or sixties with active COVID-19. V and J are TRBV18 and TRBJ1-1, with 9 bases lining up with TRBD1. Sequencing was performed on peripheral blood. CDR3 sequence (DNA): TGTGCCAGCTCACGGACAGGGGAACGGTCTTCTGAAGCTTTCTTT. Protein product: CASSRTGERSSEAFF. Full variable domain (missing parts from reference TRBV18 and TRBJ1-1): NAGVMQNPRHLVRRRGQEARLRCSPMKGHSHVYWYRQLPEEGLKFMVYLQKENIIDESGMPKERFSAEFPKEGPSILRIQQVVRGDSAAYFCASSRTGERSSEAFFGQGTRLTVV.